These 21 T cell receptor beta chains came from one sample sequenced in a study of glioma-infiltrating T cells. Amplification of TCR alpha and beta CDR3 regions from RNA used iRepertoire nested multiplex PCR. TCRdb reprocessed the multiplex PCR reads via MiXCR and lists one record per CDR3 protein. Of 150,000 to 200,000 distinct CDR3 sequences in the sample, about 46% were seen once. Sequenced: glioma tissue, nonneoplastic brain tissue, or PBMCs (not recorded which). The source is a human donor with low-grade glioma or glioblastoma, undergoing nonglioma brain surgery, or in good health (not recorded which).

The chain links TRBV30 to TRBJ2-1; TRBD2 agrees at 9 bases. The ends lost 1 base at V and 5 bases at J; junction bases unmatched: 9. The germline V gene encodes CDR1 GTSNPN and CDR2 SVGIG (reference sequence). The CDR3 extends over 16 amino acids. The CDR3 DNA is TGTGCCTGGAGTGGCTTAGGGAGCGGGAGGCACAATGAGCAGTTCTTC. Translation gives CAWSGLGSGRHNEQFF. Using reference TRBV30 and TRBJ2-1 for the parts outside the CDR3, the full variable domain is SQTIHQWPATLVQPVGSPLSLECTVEGTSNPNLYWYRQAAGRGLQLLFYSVGIGQISSEVPQNLSASRPQDRQFILSSKKLLLSDSGFYLCAWSGLGSGRHNEQFFGPGTRLTVL.

As to this clonotype: A read error may be the cause here, since a much bigger clone is one base away. J is TRBJ1-5 and V is TRBV28; D not resolved. The V gene's germline CDR1 is MDHEN and CDR2 SYDVKM. Trimming left V 9 bases short and J 0 bases short, with 12 bases between. This CDR3 is built from 14 residues. This CDR3 reads CARGDGDSNQPQHF. In nucleotides, the CDR3 is TGTGCCAGAGGCGACGGAGATAGCAATCAGCCCCAGCATTTT.

Comment on this clonotype: A much larger clone sits a single nucleotide away, making a read error possible. V and J are TRBV27 and TRBJ2-1; 10 bases align to TRBD2. Per the germline V gene, CDR1 is MNHEY and CDR2 is SMNVEV (reference sequence). CDR3 length: 17 amino acids. The CDR3 here is CATSDWCRTSGSNEQFF. As DNA, the CDR3 is TGTGCCACCAGTGATTGGTGCCGGACTAGCGGCTCAAATGAGCAGTTCTTC.

This rearrangement joins TRBV9 to TRBJ1-3; 7 bases line up with TRBD1. The J segment lost 0 bases and the V segment lost 4 bases, leaving 7 bases of the junction unmatched. The CDR3 has 16 residues. CDR1 SGDLS and CDR2 YYNGEE come from the germline V gene. CDR3 nucleotide sequence: TGTGCCAGCAGCACCTCGACAGGGATCTCTGGAAACACCATATATTTT. Translating gives CASSTSTGISGNTIYF.

In regard to this clonotype: This may arise from a read error, as a much more abundant clone is one base away. The V and J genes are TRBV6-5 and TRBJ1-4; 9 nucleotides agree with TRBD1. The CDR3 loop spans 15 amino acids. Per germline, CDR1 MNHEY and CDR2 SVGAGI. In nucleotides, the CDR3 is TGTGCCATCAGTGGGTCTGGACAGGGGCCTGAAAAACTGTTTTTT. Translating it yields CAISGSGQGPEKLFF.

Of note for this clonotype: Its ends do not fully match the called genes, so a read error is possible. The chain recombines TRBV3-1 with TRBJ1-2; D remains unclear. Per the germline V gene, CDR1 is LGHDT and CDR2 is YNNKEL (reference sequence). The CDR3 covers 18 residues. The CDR3 nucleotides are TGTGCCTGCAGCCAAACTTCGTCTCTGGGCCCGCCTAACTATGGCTACACCTTC. Translated, it gives CACSQTSSLGPPNYGYTF.

This clonotype was seen only once. A much larger clone is a single base away; this may be a read error. This chain joins TRBV3-1 and TRBJ1-5, with D unresolved. V lost 6 bases and J lost 6, with 12 bases in between. Germline assignment: CDR1 LGHDT and CDR2 YNNKEL (reference sequence). The CDR3 has 13 residues. The CDR3 DNA follows: TGTGCCAGCAGACACGGCGAAAGTCAGCCCCAGCATTTT. Translating gives CASRHGESQPQHF.

Comments on this clonotype: At one end the junction does not follow the germline gene, possibly because of a read error. V and J are TRBV7-8 and TRBJ2-1, with D possibly TRBD2 on 6 matching bases. The CDR3 loop spans 14 amino acids. Germline CDR1 SGHVS, CDR2 FQNEAQ. The CDR3 DNA follows: TGTGCCAGCGGCTTTCTGGCTGGAGGGGATGAGCAGTTCTTC. The encoded protein is CASGFLAGGDEQFF. Drawing the rest from reference TRBV7-8 and TRBJ2-1, the complete variable domain is GAGVSQSPRYKVAKRGQDVALRCDPISGHVSLFWYQQALGQGPEFLTYFQNEAQLDKSGLPSDRFFAERPEGSVSTLKIQRTQQEDSAVYLCASGFLAGGDEQFFGPGTRLTVL.

A note on this clonotype: Given a much more abundant clone one base away, this may be a read error. The chain carries TRBV12-3 or TRBV12-4 and TRBJ2-1; 7 nucleotides match TRBD1. This CDR3 region has 15 residues. The CDR3 region is CASSSTKRYRGEKFF. CDR3 coding DNA: TGTGCCAGCAGTTCAACCAAAAGATACAGGGGTGAGAAGTTCTTC.

V is TRBV6-6 and J is TRBJ2-3; 7 nucleotides align to TRBD1. J was trimmed by 2 bases and V by 4 bases; bases with no gene match: 12. The CDR3 is made up of 17 amino acids. Germline CDR1 reads MNHNY; CDR2 reads SVGAGI (reference sequence). CDR3 sequence (DNA): TGTGCCAGCAGTTCGACCCACACAGGGGTGGACACAGATACGCAGTATTTT. Its protein is CASSSTHTGVDTDTQYF.

Note on this clonotype: The conserved phenylalanine or tryptophan normally closing the CDR3 is absent here, so this likely arose from a read error. The chain links TRBV20-1 to TRBJ1-1; D is possibly TRBD1 (6 bases). The germline gives CDR1 DFQATT, CDR2 SNEGSKA (reference sequence). This CDR3 has 13 residues. V was trimmed by 4 bases and J by 5 bases, leaving 14 bases between them. The CDR3 DNA is TGCAGTGCTACAAGGGGGGTGGGAACTGAAGCTTTCTTG. Its protein product is CSATRGVGTEAFL.

At least ten counts were recorded for this clonotype. V and J are TRBV27 and TRBJ2-1, with 11 positions matching TRBD2. Trimming took 3 bases from V and 8 from J; bases not matched to a gene: 9. The germline CDR1 and CDR2 sequences are MNHEY and SMNVEV (reference sequence). The CDR3 spans 16 residues. The DNA for the CDR3 is TGTGCCAGCAGTTTCCCGACTAGCGGGAATAAAGATGAGCAGTTCTTC. As protein: CASSFPTSGNKDEQFF.

There are many counts of this clonotype. This rearrangement joins TRBV6-1 to TRBJ2-3, with 7 bases matching TRBD2. Germline lookup yields CDR1 MNHNS and CDR2 SASEGT. There are 15 residues in the CDR3. V trimming: 3 bases; J trimming: 6 bases; junction bases outside the gene matches: 9. The CDR3 region has the DNA TGTGCCAGCAGTGAGTCCGGGACTATCTCCGATACGCAGTATTTT. Translation gives CASSESGTISDTQYF.

This clonotype has at least ten counts. V and J are TRBV6-1 and TRBJ2-1; D might be TRBD1 (6 bases). V was cut by 6 bases and J by 6 bases, with 12 bases left in between. Germline V gene data show CDR1 as MNHNS and CDR2 as SASEGT. The CDR3 is 13 residues long. In DNA form, the CDR3 reads TGTGCCAGCAGCCAGGGGTTGAGCAATGAGCAGTTCTTC. Its translation is CASSQGLSNEQFF.

Notes on this clonotype: This may stem from a read error, because a much larger clone lies one nucleotide away. This chain links TRBV28 with TRBJ2-1; 8 nucleotides agree with TRBD2. V gave up 5 bases and J gave up 5 bases; unmatched junction bases: 8. Per germline, CDR1 MDHEN and CDR2 SYDVKM. The CDR3 sequence is 15 residues long. CDR3 coding DNA: TGTGCCAGCAGTCGGGTAGCGGGGTCGAACAATGAGCAGTTCTTC. Protein sequence: CASSRVAGSNNEQFF.

This clonotype was detected ten times or more. The chain recombines TRBV7-9 with TRBJ2-2; D is undetermined. CDR3 length: 11 residues. Germline CDR1 SEHNR, CDR2 FQNEAQ (reference sequence). Trimming took off 10 bases at V and 4 bases at J, with 7 bases between the two ends. CDR3 in amino acids: CATTSTGELFF. CDR3 bases: TGTGCCACCACAAGCACCGGGGAGCTGTTTTTT.

The CDR3 reads CASSQARSRVAYTEAFF. The CDR3 bases are TGTGCCAGCAGCCAAGCTCGGTCCCGGGTGGCATACACTGAAGCTTTCTTT. V and J are TRBV3-1 and TRBJ1-1; D not certain. Germline CDR1 and CDR2: LGHDT and YNNKEL (reference sequence). The V and J ends lost 1 base and 3 bases respectively, with 18 bases between them. This CDR3 spans 17 amino acids.

Regarding this clonotype: The germline gene is not matched at one end of the junction; a read error may be the cause. This chain links TRBV28 with TRBJ1-1, with a tentative D call TRBD1 (6 bases). This CDR3 region has 14 residues. CDR1 and CDR2 from the germline V gene are MDHEN and SYDVKM. In DNA form, the CDR3 reads TGTGCCAGCAGCCCTGGACAGTACAACACTGAAGATTTCTTT. This gives the protein CASSPGQYNTEDFF.

The table lists this clonotype with many counts. V usage is TRBV5-1 and J usage is TRBJ1-5, with TRBD1 matching 9 bases. CDR1 and CDR2 (germline): SGHRS, YFSETQ. The CDR3 contains 13 residues. V gave up 4 bases and J gave up 7 bases; unmatched junction bases: 3. This chain's CDR3 is CASSVDRGQPQHF. DNA for the CDR3: TGCGCCAGCAGCGTGGACAGGGGACAGCCCCAGCATTTT.

The CDR3: CASSLEGTYNEQFF. In nucleotides, the CDR3 is TGTGCCAGCAGCCTCGAGGGGACCTACAATGAGCAGTTCTTC. V gene TRBV4-2 combines with J gene TRBJ2-1; D assignment may be TRBD1 or TRBD2 (5 bases each). The CDR3 loop spans 14 amino acids. V lost 4 bases and J 2 bases, leaving 9 bases between the germline ends. Germline V gene sequence: CDR1 LGHNA, CDR2 YNFKEQ.

Details on this clonotype: The conserved phenylalanine or tryptophan normally closing the CDR3 is absent here, so this likely arose from a read error. This chain joins TRBV29-1 and TRBJ2-7; 7 bases are shared with TRBD1. The CDR3 has 13 residues. Germline CDR1 and CDR2: SQVTM and ANQGSEA. After removal of 4 bases from V and 2 bases from J, the junction contained 5 bases not matched to a gene. The CDR3 DNA reads TGCAGCGTTGCTCACGGGACAGCCTACGAGCAGTACCTC. This sequence encodes CSVAHGTAYEQYL.